This is a list of T cell receptor beta chains from one sample in a study of blood T cell repertoires in COVID-19. The table came from immunoSEQ multiplex PCR; TCRdb's copy has only in-frame clones and leaves some out. The sample has more than 70,000 clones; about 82% are singletons. Sequenced material: peripheral blood. These receptors originate from a woman over 75 with active or convalescent COVID-19. Each CDR3 is given with its conserved first and last residue. D genes are given only for firm matches. A clone size is listed for some rows: how often the clone was seen (once, few, many), or a class if it is expanded.

V gene	D gene	J gene	clone size	CDR3 DNA	CDR3 protein
TRBV7-2	NA	TRBJ2-1	NA	TGTGCCAGCAGCTTGGCCCAATCGAATGAGCAGTTCTTC	CASSLAQSNEQFF
TRBV5-1	NA	TRBJ1-1	NA	TGCGCCAGCAGCAACCAGGGTCCCACTGAAGCTTTCTTT	CASSNQGPTEAFF
TRBV27	NA	TRBJ1-6	NA	TGTGCCAGCAGTTTACCGGGGGTCAATTCACCCCTCCACTTT	CASSLPGVNSPLHF
TRBV4-3	NA	TRBJ2-2	NA	TGCGCCAGCAGCCCCGAGTGGGACACTACGAACACCGGGGAGCTGTTTTTT	CASSPEWDTTNTGELFF
TRBV27	NA	TRBJ1-1	once	TGTGCCAGCAGTTTATCGAACAGACCGAACACTGAAGCTTTCTTT	CASSLSNRPNTEAFF
TRBV7-9	TRBD1	TRBJ2-7	NA	TGTGCCAGCAGCCCCCCTGGGACAGGGTTGGTTTTGTACTTC	CASSPPGTGLVLYF
TRBV19	TRBD2	TRBJ2-3	NA	TGTCCGAGAGGCCCTCCGGGACTAGCGGGAGGGAACAGCACAGATACGCAGTATTTT	CPRGPPGLAGGNSTDTQYF
TRBV30	NA	TRBJ2-1	NA	TGTGCCTGGAGTTTACGGGACTTAAACAATGAGCAGTTCTTC	CAWSLRDLNNEQFF
TRBV9	NA	TRBJ1-3	NA	TGTGCCAGCAGCGTTCTAGGAGGAGGACGAAACACCATATATTTT	CASSVLGGGRNTIYF
TRBV28	TRBD1	TRBJ1-5	NA	TGTGCCAGCACATACACCCCAGGGGGCAAGCAGCCCCAGCATTTT	CASTYTPGGKQPQHF
TRBV12-5	NA	TRBJ1-2	NA	TGTGCTAGTGACTTCTCCGGGATCTATGGCTACACCTTC	CASDFSGIYGYTF
TRBV6-5	TRBD1	TRBJ1-1	once	TGTGCCAGCAGGAGGGACAGGGACATCACTGAAGCTTTCTTT	CASRRDRDITEAFF
TRBV3-1/TRBV3-2	TRBD2	TRBJ2-3	NA	TGTGCCAGCAGCCAAGTCGGACTAGCGGGGAACACAGATACGCAGTATTTT	CASSQVGLAGNTDTQYF
TRBV23-1	TRBD1	TRBJ1-4	NA	TGCGCCAGCAGTCAACTGCCCCGGGACAGGGGATACCCAACTAATGAAAAACTGTTTTTT	CASSQLPRDRGYPTNEKLFF
TRBV28	NA	TRBJ2-4	NA	TGTGCCAGCAGTCCTGACTGGCGAGGATACATTCAGTACTTC	CASSPDWRGYIQYF
TRBV19	NA	TRBJ1-5	NA	TGTGCCAGTAGTATCGACGGCCCCGGGAATCAGCCCCAGCATTTT	CASSIDGPGNQPQHF
TRBV6-2/TRBV6-3	NA	TRBJ1-6	NA	TGTGCCAGCAGTCCCGGGTCCAATAATTCACCCCTCCACTTT	CASSPGSNNSPLHF
TRBV30	NA	TRBJ1-2	NA	TGTGCCTGGAGTGTACGATTCACGGGGTCGTCGGGCTACACCTTC	CAWSVRFTGSSGYTF
TRBV6-5	NA	TRBJ1-6	NA	TGTGCCAGCAGAGGCGAGGCGAGCCATAATTCACCCCTCCACTTT	CASRGEASHNSPLHF
TRBV4-1	TRBD2	TRBJ2-1	NA	TGCGCCAGCAGCGGGGGGGGACTAGCGGGAGGTAATGAGCAGTTCTTC	CASSGGGLAGGNEQFF
TRBV29-1	TRBD2	TRBJ2-3	NA	TGCAGCCCCAGACTAGCGGGAGGGACAGATACGCAGTATTTT	CSPRLAGGTDTQYF
TRBV6-2/TRBV6-3	TRBD1	TRBJ1-2	NA	TGTGCCAGCAGTTTTCAGGGGGCTTTTGGCTACACCTTC	CASSFQGAFGYTF
TRBV19	NA	TRBJ1-1	NA	TGTGCCAGTAGTGCCCGGGGAGGGTCTAACACTGAAGCTTTCTTT	CASSARGGSNTEAFF
TRBV7-2	TRBD1	TRBJ1-1	NA	TGTGCCAGCAGCTTAGGGACAGGGGGCAGGAGGAACACTGAAGCTTTCTTT	CASSLGTGGRRNTEAFF
TRBV7-9	NA	TRBJ1-2	NA	TGTGCCAGCAGCTTAGAGCCCAGAGGAAACTATGGCTACACCTTC	CASSLEPRGNYGYTF
TRBV12-3/TRBV12-4	NA	TRBJ1-5	NA	TGTGCCAGCGCCTCAAAGGGGAATCAGCCCCAGCATTTT	CASASKGNQPQHF
TRBV2	TRBD2	TRBJ2-2	NA	TGTGCCAGCAGGACTAGCGGGAGAACCGGGGAGCTGTTTTTT	CASRTSGRTGELFF
TRBV9	TRBD1	TRBJ1-2	NA	TGTGCCAGCAGCGTCGGACAGGGGATTAACTATGGCTACACCTTC	CASSVGQGINYGYTF
TRBV4-2	TRBD2	TRBJ2-3	NA	TGTGCCAGCAGCCAATTTAGCGGGAGATCGGGGACAGATACGCAGTATTTT	CASSQFSGRSGTDTQYF
TRBV7-2	NA	TRBJ2-7	NA	TGTGCCAGCAGCTTAGGGGGGCCCCCCTACGAGCAGTACTTC	CASSLGGPPYEQYF
TRBV5-1	NA	TRBJ1-2	NA	TGCGCCAGCAATCCCGGAGATAACTATGGCTACACCTTC	CASNPGDNYGYTF
TRBV6-5	TRBD2	TRBJ2-1	NA	TGTGCCAGCAGTTACACCGGGACTAGCGTCAACAATGAGCAGTTCTTC	CASSYTGTSVNNEQFF
TRBV5-4	TRBD1	TRBJ1-4	once	TGTGCCAGCAGCCAAACAGGGGCCGGGTCAACTAATGAAAAACTGTTTTTT	CASSQTGAGSTNEKLFF
TRBV6-5	NA	TRBJ2-7	NA	TGTGCCAGCATAGCCCTGGAAAGCTACGAGCAGTACTTC	CASIALESYEQYF
TRBV19	TRBD2	TRBJ2-1	NA	TGTGCCAGTAGTATGAGAGGAGCGGGGGGCCGGAATGAGCAGTTCTTC	CASSMRGAGGRNEQFF
TRBV7-3	TRBD1	TRBJ1-1	few	TGTGCCAGCAGAGAAACCCAGGGGGCGGTTACTGAAGCTTTCTTT	CASRETQGAVTEAFF
TRBV15	NA	TRBJ1-2	NA	TGTGCCACCAGCAGAGATGCAGGAACCGTCTATGGCTACACCTTC	CATSRDAGTVYGYTF
TRBV2	NA	TRBJ1-2	NA	TGTGCCAGCCGATTCAGTTCTAACTATGGCTACACCTTC	CASRFSSNYGYTF